A few counts support the clone carrying this T cell receptor beta chain. Its specificity is unknown. This record comes from a study of T-cell memory formation after mild COVID-19. Study-wide results and limits: Day 15 to 85 contracting clones showed balanced CD4/CD8; day 15 to 37 expanders favored CD4+. Contracting CD4+ clones lay largely in CM and EM, with CD8+ ones residing in EMRA.

Deletions cut 5 bases from V and 0 bases from J, with 17 bases between. This CDR3 is built from 17 residues. The V gene's germline CDR1 is SEHNR and CDR2 FQNEAQ (reference sequence). TCRdb reprocessed the 5' RACE reads via MiXCR and lists one record per CDR3 protein. The data contain hundreds of thousands of distinct CDR3 sequences, 20% of them singletons. The TCR comes from an adult woman who had mild COVID-19 (a few samples of this study predate the infection). Cell type and time point are not known. Source material: PBMCs or a T cell subset sorted from them (not recorded which). The chain employs TRBV7-9 and TRBJ2-4; D is possibly TRBD2 (5 bases). The CDR3 coding sequence is TGTGCCAGCAGCCCCCGGTGGGAGCGGCTAGCCAAAAACATTCAGTACTTC. Translated: CASSPRWERLAKNIQYF. The variable domain in full, completed from reference TRBV7-9 and TRBJ2-4, reads DTGVSQNPRHKITKRGQNVTFRCDPISEHNRLYWYRQTLGQGPEFLTYFQNEAQLEKSRLLSDRFSAERPKGSFSTLEIQRTEQGDSAMYLCASSPRWERLAKNIQYFGAGTRLSVL.